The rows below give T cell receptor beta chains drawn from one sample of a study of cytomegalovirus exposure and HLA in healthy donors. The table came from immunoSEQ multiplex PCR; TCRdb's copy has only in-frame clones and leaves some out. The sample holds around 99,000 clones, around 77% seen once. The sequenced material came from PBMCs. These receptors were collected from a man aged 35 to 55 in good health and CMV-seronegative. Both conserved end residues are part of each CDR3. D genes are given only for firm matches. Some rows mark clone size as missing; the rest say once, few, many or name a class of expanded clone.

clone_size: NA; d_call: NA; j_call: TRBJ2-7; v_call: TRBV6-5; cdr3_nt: TGTGCCAGCAGTCCAGGGTCCACCTACGAGCAGTACTTC; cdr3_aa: CASSPGSTYEQYF
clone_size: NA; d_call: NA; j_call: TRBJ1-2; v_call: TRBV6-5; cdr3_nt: TGTGCCAGCAGTTTACTCGAAGCTAACTATGGCTACACCTTC; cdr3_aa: CASSLLEANYGYTF
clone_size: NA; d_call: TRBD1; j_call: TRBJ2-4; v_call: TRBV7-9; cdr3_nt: TGTGCCAGCAGTCATGACCTAGACAGGGGGCTCCTCAAAAACATTCAGTACTTC; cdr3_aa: CASSHDLDRGLLKNIQYF
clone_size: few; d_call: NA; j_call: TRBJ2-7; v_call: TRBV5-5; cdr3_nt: TGTGCCAGCAGCCATGGACAGTACTACGAGCAGTACTTC; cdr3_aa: CASSHGQYYEQYF
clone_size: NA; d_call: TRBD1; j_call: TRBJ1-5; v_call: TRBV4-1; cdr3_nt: TGCGCCAGCAGCCAAGTGACAGGGTTTGGGAGGAGCAATCAGCCCCAGCATTTT; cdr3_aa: CASSQVTGFGRSNQPQHF
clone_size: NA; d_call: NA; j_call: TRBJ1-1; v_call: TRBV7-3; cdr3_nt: TGTGCCAGCAGTCGGGGAGGGGGCACTGAAGCTTTCTTT; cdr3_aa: CASSRGGGTEAFF
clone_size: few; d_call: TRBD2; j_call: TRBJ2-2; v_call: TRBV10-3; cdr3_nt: TGTGCCATCGCCTTGACTAGCGGGGGGAGCGACACCGGGGAGCTGTTTTTT; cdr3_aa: CAIALTSGGSDTGELFF
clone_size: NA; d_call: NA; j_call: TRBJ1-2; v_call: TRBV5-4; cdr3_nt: TGTGCCAGCAGCACGACACGCCTTGGCTACACCTTC; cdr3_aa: CASSTTRLGYTF
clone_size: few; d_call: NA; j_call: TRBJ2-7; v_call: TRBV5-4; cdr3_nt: TGTGCCAGCAGCTTTCAGGGTTTGGAGCAGTACTTC; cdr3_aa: CASSFQGLEQYF
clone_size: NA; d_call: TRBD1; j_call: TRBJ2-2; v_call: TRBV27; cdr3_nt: TGTGCCAGCAGTCCCGACAGGGCGACCGGGGAGCTGTTTTTT; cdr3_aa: CASSPDRATGELFF